The present T cell receptor (beta chain) was sequenced within a study of neurological immune-mediated disorders. Details on this clonotype: The antigen is undetermined.

TCRdb re-analysed the 5' RACE reads in MiXCR, keeping a single row per CDR3 protein. The table shows 35,000 to 40,000 distinct CDR3 sequences, with around 10% occurring only once. Regarding the study as a whole: The most TCR clonal expansion was seen in HTLV-1-associated myelopathy, whereas the least was seen in multiple sclerosis, below the level in healthy controls.

This TCR was sampled from a woman in her 30s with HTLV-1-associated myelopathy (HAM/TSP). The sequenced sample consisted of CD4+ T cells from blood.

In DNA form, the CDR3 reads TGTGCCAGCAGTTACTCGAGCCCAGGAAATCAGCCCCAGCATTTT. This codes for CASSYSSPGNQPQHF. The rearrangement links TRBV6-6 to TRBJ1-5; D unresolved. The CDR3 spans 15 residues. Germline V lookup: CDR1 MNHNY, CDR2 SVGAGI (reference sequence). V was clipped by 0 bases and J by 4 bases, with 10 bases between them.